One sample yielded the 19 T cell receptor beta chains listed below, sequenced in a study of T cell clonotyping in hematopoietic cell transplantation. The data were produced by immunoSEQ multiplex PCR, yet TCRdb's version contains in-frame clones alone and is incomplete. This sample has more than 55,000 clones; around 94% occur once, and the top ten carry 1.6%. The sequenced sample consisted of peripheral blood mononuclear cells. The receptor source for this set is a man in his fifties or sixties in good health. Some clones in this sample may be carry-over from other donors' samples.

This clone appeared a single time. The V call is TRBV29-1, the J call TRBJ1-3; D is undetermined. The CDR3 runs to 14 residues. The germline gives CDR1 SQVTM, CDR2 ANQGSEA. V shed 4 bases and J shed 4 bases, with 14 bases lying between them. CDR3 sequence reads: CSVVPTNVGNTIYF. The CDR3, as DNA: TGCAGCGTTGTACCTACAAACGTCGGAAACACCATATATTTT. Looking up the rest from reference TRBV29-1 and TRBJ1-3 gives the full variable domain: SAVISQKPSRDICQRGTSLTIQCQVDSQVTMMFWYRQQPGQSLTLIATANQGSEATYESGFVIDKFPISRPNLTFSTLTVSNMSPEDSSIYLCSVVPTNVGNTIYFGEGSWLTVV.

The rearrangement joins TRBV28 to TRBJ1-2, with a weak D call TRBD1 (5 bases). The germline V and J ends were trimmed by 3 bases and 2 bases, with 10 bases remaining between them. The CDR3 covers 14 residues. Germline CDR1 is MDHEN and CDR2 is SYDVKM. The CDR3: CASSLGVGNYGYTF. CDR3 DNA: TGTGCCAGCAGTTTGGGGGTCGGGAACTATGGCTACACCTTC.

This clone was counted a few times. The gene calls are TRBV5-1 and TRBJ2-2; D gene uncertain. The CDR3 runs 16 residues. Trimming took 0 bases from V and 6 from J, leaving 15 bases between them. Germline values: CDR1 SGHRS, CDR2 YFSETQ. The CDR3 DNA reads TGCGCCAGCAGCTTGGTAGTAGCAGCCGGACCCGGGGAGCTGTTTTTT. It encodes CASSLVVAAGPGELFF.

This clone was counted only a few times. J is TRBJ2-3 and V is TRBV27, with unresolved D. The germline V gene encodes CDR1 MNHEY and CDR2 SMNVEV (reference sequence). The germline V and J ends were trimmed by 0 bases and 4 bases, with 11 bases remaining between them. CDR3 length: 15 residues. The CDR3 here is CASSLSSAAADTQYF. CDR3 in DNA: TGTGCCAGCAGTTTATCGAGTGCTGCAGCAGATACGCAGTATTTT.

This clone has just one count. A junction boundary mismatches the germline segment, possibly from a read error. The chain is built from TRBV7-3 and TRBJ1-4; unclear D gene. Per the germline V gene, CDR1 is SGHTA and CDR2 is FQGTGA. The CDR3 spans 11 residues. Written as DNA, the CDR3 is TGCCGTAGCACGGGTCGGGAAAAACTGTTTTTT. Translated, it gives CRSTGREKLFF. Drawing the rest from reference TRBV7-3 and TRBJ1-4, the complete variable domain is GAGVSQTPSNKVTEKGKYVELRCDPISGHTALYWYRQSLGQGPEFLIYFQGTGAADDSGLPNDRFFAVRPEGSVSTLKIQRTERGDSAVYLCRSTGREKLFFGSGTQLSVL.

The J gene is TRBJ1-1, the V gene TRBV15, with D possibly TRBD1 on 6 matching bases. Germline V gene data show CDR1 as LNHNV and CDR2 as YYDKDF (reference sequence). Trimming took 3 bases from V and 0 from J, leaving 8 bases between them. This CDR3 region has 14 residues. Written as DNA, the CDR3 is TGTGCCACCAGCAGGGACAGAATGAACACTGAAGCTTTCTTT. This gives the protein CATSRDRMNTEAFF.

This clone is a singleton in its sample. V gene TRBV5-5 combines with J gene TRBJ1-1, with TRBD1 matching over 7 bases. The CDR3 runs to 12 residues. Germline CDR1 SGHKS, CDR2 YYEKEE (reference sequence). Trimming cost V 4 bases and J 8 bases; bases outside gene matches: 5. CDR3 protein: CASSQGGGEAFF. The DNA of the CDR3 is TGTGCCAGCAGCCAGGGGGGCGGGGAAGCTTTCTTT.

V gene TRBV9 combines with J gene TRBJ2-7; 8 bases match TRBD2. Germline trimming cut 0 bases from V and 7 bases from J; bases unmatched to any gene: 12. The germline gives CDR1 SGDLS, CDR2 YYNGEE. The CDR3 consists of 16 residues. The CDR3 coding sequence is TGTGCCAGCAGCGTAGTCGGCGGGGGGACTTTCTCAGAGCAGTACTTC. This sequence encodes CASSVVGGGTFSEQYF.

This chain uses TRBV6-1 with TRBJ2-7; possible D gene TRBD2, 6 bases. The CDR3 spans 13 residues. Germline CDR1 MNHNS, CDR2 SASEGT. The germline V and J ends were trimmed by 9 bases and 4 bases, with 16 bases remaining between them. The CDR3 nucleotides read TGTGCCAGTTCCGGGACTGGAATTTACGAGCAGTACTTC. It yields the protein CASSGTGIYEQYF.

This clone showed up just once. The chain links TRBV19 to TRBJ1-4; D gene uncertain. CDR1 is LNHDA, CDR2 SQIVND, per germline (reference sequence). V was shortened by 8 bases and J by 0 bases, with 13 bases between the two germline ends. This CDR3 has 15 amino acids. CDR3 amino acids: CASAAGLATNEKLFF. CDR3 in DNA: TGTGCCAGTGCGGCAGGACTTGCAACTAATGAAAAACTGTTTTTT.

J is TRBJ2-5 and V is TRBV13; a possible D gene is TRBD2 (5 bases). The V end lost 3 bases, the J end lost 1 base, and 12 bases lay between the germline ends. Germline V gene lookup returns CDR1 PRHDT and CDR2 FYEKMQ (reference sequence). The CDR3 spans 15 residues. CDR3 loop: CASSFTAGGQETQYF. CDR3 DNA sequence: TGTGCCAGCAGCTTCACGGCGGGCGGCCAAGAGACCCAGTACTTC.

The rearrangement links TRBV9 to TRBJ1-4; D ambiguous. CDR3 length equals 15 residues. Germline CDR1 and CDR2: SGDLS and YYNGEE. The V end lost 0 bases, the J end lost 5 bases, and 11 bases lay between the germline ends. In nucleotides, the CDR3 is TGTGCCAGCAGCGTAGCGGGAGGGAGGAATGAAAAACTGTTTTTT. Translated, it gives CASSVAGGRNEKLFF.

The rearrangement links TRBV21-1 to TRBJ2-2; the table's D call, TRBD2, has no DNA check behind it. TRBV21-1 is recorded as a pseudogene. The CDR3 runs 16 residues. The CDR3 loop reads CASTQGLAGGPGELFF. The CDR3 DNA reads as TGTGCCAGCACCCAAGGACTAGCGGGAGGTCCCGGGGAGCTGTTTTTT.

This clone was detected once. The chain couples TRBV29-1 to TRBJ2-4; D could derive from TRBD1 or TRBD2 (5 bases each). V dropped 2 bases and J dropped 2 bases, with 10 bases sitting between them. This CDR3 has 14 amino acids. CDR1 is SQVTM, CDR2 ANQGSEA, per germline. For the CDR3, the DNA is TGCAGCGTTGAAACGGGGCTACCCAAAAACATTCAGTACTTC. This codes for CSVETGLPKNIQYF.

The chain employs TRBV28 and TRBJ1-2; D uncertain. CDR3 size: 12 residues. Germline V gene data show CDR1 as MDHEN and CDR2 as SYDVKM. V was pared by 10 bases and J by 0 bases, with 9 bases between. In DNA form, the CDR3 reads TGTGCCACCCAGCCTCCTAACTATGGCTACACCTTC. Translating it yields CATQPPNYGYTF.

The chain links TRBV30 to TRBJ1-5, with D perhaps TRBD1 (6 bases). The CDR3 length is 17 residues. Trimming took 0 bases from V and 4 from J, leaving 19 bases between them. Per germline, CDR1 GTSNPN and CDR2 SVGIG (reference sequence). CDR3 nucleotide sequence: TGTGCCTGGAGTGTATCGAGGGGGGGGCAGACGAATCAGCCCCAGCATTTT. It is translated as CAWSVSRGGQTNQPQHF.

The chain couples TRBV7-2 to TRBJ2-2; possibly TRBD1 for D (6 bases). CDR1 SGHTA and CDR2 FQGNSA come from the germline V gene. The CDR3 runs to 16 residues. With 2 bases removed from V and 1 base from J, the gap between germline ends came to 11 bases. The CDR3 region has the DNA TGTGCCAGCAGCTTATCCTCCAGGGGGAACACCGGGGAGCTGTTTTTT. Its protein is CASSLSSRGNTGELFF.

The chain combines TRBV7-7 with TRBJ2-2; weak D call: TRBD2 (6 bases). The germline V gene has CDR1 SSHAT and CDR2 FNYEAQ (reference sequence). V was clipped by 1 base and J by 3 bases, with 21 bases between them. The CDR3 is 19 amino acids. The CDR3 DNA reads as TGTGCCAGCAGCTTAGAGATTCGTTGGCGGGGCAGGGACACCGGGGAGCTGTTTTTT. This encodes CASSLEIRWRGRDTGELFF.

Written as DNA, the CDR3 is TGTGCCAGCAGTTTAGTGGGCGTCATCGGGGATGAGCAGTTCTTC. It translates to CASSLVGVIGDEQFF. The V call is TRBV28, the J call TRBJ2-1, with D maybe TRBD2 (5 bases). CDR3 length: 15 residues. Trimming left V 2 bases short and J 8 bases short, with 16 bases between. Germline loops: CDR1 MDHEN, CDR2 SYDVKM.